Listed below are T cell receptor beta chains from one sample, sequenced in a study of blood T cell repertoires in COVID-19. Here immunoSEQ multiplex PCR was the method, and the copy in TCRdb shows in-frame clones only, minus some. The table lists 340,000 or so clones, around 86% of them singletons. Sequenced: PBMCs or T cells enriched from blood (not recorded which). The receptors derive from a woman aged 40 to 50 with acute COVID-19. CDR3s include the opening cysteine and the closing phenylalanine or tryptophan. Fields, in order: CDR3 length, J gene, V gene, clone size, D gene, CDR3 DNA, CDR3 protein. The D gene is left open where the match is weak. A row's size may be missing; if present it is once, few, many or a size class.

17,TRBJ2-3,TRBV7-3,-,TRBD2,TGTGCCAGCACCGGACTAGCGGGAGGGAGGTCCACAGATACGCAGTATTTT,CASTGLAGGRSTDTQYF
16,TRBJ1-1,TRBV10-3,-,TRBD1,TGTGCCATCAGTAGGCCATCTACAGGGGGGGACACTGAAGCTTTCTTT,CAISRPSTGGDTEAFF
16,TRBJ2-2,TRBV7-9,-,TRBD2,TGTGCCAGCAGCCCCCAAAGCGGGGGGGAAACCGGGGAGCTGTTTTTT,CASSPQSGGETGELFF
14,TRBJ1-3,TRBV6-5,-,-,TGTGCCAGCAGACCGGGAGGTTCTGGAAACACCATATATTTT,CASRPGGSGNTIYF
16,TRBJ1-4,TRBV25-1,-,TRBD1,TGTGCCAGCAGTGAAGGATCGGGACAGGGTCCGGAAAAACTGTTTTTT,CASSEGSGQGPEKLFF
14,TRBJ2-2,TRBV28,-,-,TGTGCCAGCAGGAGGGACTTTGGTACCGGGGAGCTGTTTTTT,CASRRDFGTGELFF
12,TRBJ2-1,TRBV28,-,-,TGTGCCAGCAGTTTAATCAGGGGAGAGCAGTTCTTC,CASSLIRGEQFF
17,TRBJ1-5,TRBV5-5,-,TRBD1,TGTGCCAGCAGCTTAGGGACAGGGAGAAATAGCAATCAGCCCCAGCATTTT,CASSLGTGRNSNQPQHF
14,TRBJ1-5,TRBV6-5,-,TRBD1,TGTGCCAGCAGTCGGGACAGGGTAAATCAGCCCCAGCATTTT,CASSRDRVNQPQHF
15,TRBJ2-2,TRBV27,-,TRBD2,TGTGCCAGCACCCTGGGACTAGCGGGAGTAGGGGAGCTGTTTTTT,CASTLGLAGVGELFF
14,TRBJ1-5,TRBV5-6,-,-,TGTGCCAGCAGCTCCCGGCCCAGCGGCCAGCCCCAGCATTTT,CASSSRPSGQPQHF
13,TRBJ1-4,TRBV3-1/TRBV3-2,-,-,TGTGCCAGCAGGACACAGGGTAATGAAAAACTGTTTTTT,CASRTQGNEKLFF
13,TRBJ2-5,TRBV10-3,-,-,TGTGCCATCAGTGGGGCAGGGAAAGAGACCCAGTACTTC,CAISGAGKETQYF
13,TRBJ1-1,TRBV24-1,-,-,TGTGCCACACAGTCCAGGGAGAACACTGAAGCTTTCTTT,CATQSRENTEAFF
13,TRBJ2-3,TRBV3-1/TRBV3-2,-,-,TGTGCCAGCGGGCAGCCCAGCACAGATACGCAGTATTTT,CASGQPSTDTQYF
13,TRBJ1-6,TRBV12-3/TRBV12-4,-,-,TGTGCCAGCAGTCCACAGGTGGGGTCACCCCTCCACTTT,CASSPQVGSPLHF
14,TRBJ2-2,TRBV5-4,-,-,TGTGCCAGCAGCAGGGTTGACAGTCACCGGGAGCTGTTTTTT,CASSRVDSHRELFF
16,TRBJ1-5,TRBV4-2,few,-,TGTGCCAGCAGCCAAGCCGCGGGCCCCACGGGGCAGCCCCAGCATTTT,CASSQAAGPTGQPQHF
13,TRBJ1-4,TRBV4-3,-,TRBD1,TGCGCCAGCAGCCCCGGGCCAGGGGGGAAACTGTTTTTT,CASSPGPGGKLFF
12,TRBJ2-2,TRBV11-3,-,-,TGTGCCAGCAGCCCTCAGACCGGGGAGCTGTTTTTT,CASSPQTGELFF
13,TRBJ1-2,TRBV18,-,-,TGTGCCAGCTCACCGGCCGTCAAAATGAGCTACACCTTC,CASSPAVKMSYTF
16,TRBJ2-5,TRBV9,-,TRBD2,TGTGCCAGCAGCCCCTTCGGGACTAGCGGGGGGGAGGACCAGTACTTC,CASSPFGTSGGEDQYF
16,TRBJ1-6,TRBV27,-,TRBD1,TGTGCCAGCAGTTTAGGGACAGGGGCCCGGAGTTCACCCCTCCACTTT,CASSLGTGARSSPLHF
16,TRBJ2-1,TRBV7-2,-,TRBD2,TGTGCCAGCAGCTCGAGGCTGGTAGCGGGAGCGGCTGAGCAGTTCTTC,CASSSRLVAGAAEQFF
16,TRBJ2-7,TRBV5-4,-,TRBD2,TGTGCCAGCAGCCAGGATTCGAGCGGGAGGGCCTACGAGCAGTACTTC,CASSQDSSGRAYEQYF
15,TRBJ1-5,TRBV13,-,TRBD1,TGTGCCAGCAGCTTCGGGACAGGGGGCAATCAGCCCCAGCATTTT,CASSFGTGGNQPQHF
14,TRBJ1-1,TRBV6-5,-,TRBD1,TGTGCCAGCAGTCGGGGACAGATGAACACTGAAGCTTTCTTT,CASSRGQMNTEAFF
18,TRBJ2-5,TRBV2,-,TRBD2,TGTGCCAGCAGTGCCAAACCCCCTGGGACTAGCTGGGTAGGGACCCAGTACTTC,CASSAKPPGTSWVGTQYF
11,TRBJ1-1,TRBV7-9,-,-,TGTGCCAGCAGCTTAGCCGCTGAAGCTTTCTTT,CASSLAAEAFF
15,TRBJ1-5,TRBV14,-,-,TGTGCCAGCAGCCAACCCGGACACTTCAATCAGCCCCAGCATTTT,CASSQPGHFNQPQHF
13,TRBJ1-1,TRBV6-5,-,-,TGTGGGACTCTACCTAAAAGAGGGACTGAAGCTTTCTTT,CGTLPKRGTEAFF
16,TRBJ2-1,TRBV7-2,-,TRBD1,TGTGCCAGCAGCCCCACCGGGACAGGGGCTGGCAATGAGCAGTTCTTC,CASSPTGTGAGNEQFF
16,TRBJ2-7,TRBV21-1,-,-,TGTGCCAGCAGCCTACGGGACAGGAGGAACCTCTACGAGCAGTACTTC,CASSLRDRRNLYEQYF
14,TRBJ1-1,TRBV2,-,-,TGTGCCAGCAGTGGGGCTGCGGGGAACACTGAAGCTTTCTTT,CASSGAAGNTEAFF
15,TRBJ1-5,TRBV20-1,-,TRBD1,TGCAGTGCTAGTCAAGGGGGCGGAATCTTCCAGCCCCAGCATTTT,CSASQGGGIFQPQHF
13,TRBJ2-5,TRBV11-3,-,-,TGTGCCAGCAGCTTAGGAGGGCAAGAGACCCAGTACTTC,CASSLGGQETQYF
14,TRBJ1-3,TRBV28,-,-,TGTGCCAGCAATCAGGGGTTCTCTGGAAACACCATATATTTT,CASNQGFSGNTIYF
15,TRBJ1-2,TRBV3-1/TRBV3-2,-,-,TGTGCCAGCAGCCAAAGGAGGGGCGAAAGCTATGGCTACACCTTC,CASSQRRGESYGYTF
14,TRBJ2-3,TRBV11-3,once,-,TGTGCCAGCGGAGGGACCCCATCCCCAGATACGCAGTATTTT,CASGGTPSPDTQYF
16,TRBJ2-7,TRBV7-9,few,-,TGTGCCAGCAGCTTAGTGTCTTACAGGGAAGGAATCGAGCAGTACTTC,CASSLVSYREGIEQYF
12,TRBJ2-2,TRBV25-1,few,-,TGTGCCAGCAGTCGGGGAACCGGGGAGCTGTTTTTT,CASSRGTGELFF
14,TRBJ2-1,TRBV11-1,-,-,TGTGCCAGCAGCCCGACAGGATCCTACAATGAGCAGTTCTTC,CASSPTGSYNEQFF
13,TRBJ2-3,TRBV6-5,few,TRBD1,TGTGCCAGCGGGACAGGGGGCACAGATACGCAGTATTTT,CASGTGGTDTQYF
14,TRBJ1-5,TRBV2,-,-,TGTGCCAGCAGCGAGAGGGTGGGCAATCAGCCCCAGCATTTT,CASSERVGNQPQHF
13,TRBJ1-2,TRBV7-6,-,-,TGTGCCAGCAGCTTAGCGACAGGTGATGGCTACACCTTC,CASSLATGDGYTF
13,TRBJ2-5,TRBV5-1,-,TRBD1,TGCGCCAGCAGCAAGACAGGGGAGGAGACCCAGTACTTC,CASSKTGEETQYF